The next 7 T cell receptor beta chains were all read from a single sample in a study of regulatory T cells in long-lasting Graves disease. As for time point: persistent/refractory GD, antithyroid drugs over 5 years with positive TRAb. Extracted RNA from PBMCs served as the source of the TCR library. Arm-PCR of CDR3 regions and iRepertoire HTBI primers were the basis on which TCR beta libraries were built. TCRdb itself ran the multiplex PCR reads through MiXCR, one entry per CDR3 protein. The table includes more than 350,000 distinct CDR3 sequences, over 20% detected once. Sequences were derived from peripheral blood mononuclear cells (PBMCs), sampled when the disease was refractory, from a patient treated with antithyroid drugs. Every receptor here comes from a female donor with Graves disease.

The V call is TRBV7-2, the J call TRBJ1-2; no definite D call. CDR3 length: 13 amino acids. Trimming shortened V by 5 bases and J by 8 bases, and 15 bases separated the two germline ends. Germline V gene lookup returns CDR1 SGHTA and CDR2 FQGNSA. The CDR3 DNA is TGTGCCAGCAGCCCCCACTCAGCGGGGGGCTACACCTTC. It translates to CASSPHSAGGYTF.

This clonotype was seen many times. The rearrangement uses TRBV2 and TRBJ1-3; D is possibly TRBD1 (5 bases). Germline-derived CDR1 and CDR2 are SNHLY and FYNNEI. There are 15 residues in the CDR3. V was cut by 8 bases and J by 2 bases, with 16 bases left in between. This chain's CDR3 is CASRKQETTGNTIYF. The CDR3 DNA reads TGTGCCAGCCGGAAACAGGAGACCACTGGAAACACCATATATTTT.

This clonotype was detected ten times or more. The V gene is TRBV12-3 or TRBV12-4, the J gene TRBJ2-5, with TRBD1 identical over 8 bases. The J segment lost 2 bases and the V segment lost 4 bases, leaving 9 bases of the junction unmatched. The CDR3 consists of 16 residues. The CDR3 reads CASSYPGTGSQETQYF. CDR3 DNA: TGTGCCAGCAGTTATCCCGGGACAGGATCTCAAGAGACCCAGTACTTC.

The table lists this clonotype with many counts. J is TRBJ1-4 and V is TRBV2; D remains unclear. Germline CDR1 SNHLY, CDR2 FYNNEI. With 6 bases removed from V and 0 bases from J, the gap between germline ends came to 11 bases. CDR3 length equals 15 residues. The CDR3: CASRLSEATNEKLFF. The CDR3 DNA sequence: TGTGCCAGCAGGTTATCGGAAGCAACTAATGAAAAACTGTTTTTT.

This clonotype was recorded at least ten times. The chain employs TRBV11-2 and TRBJ1-1; no clear D. The CDR3 has 11 residues. V was shortened by 6 bases and J by 0 bases, with 2 bases between the two germline ends. Germline CDR1 reads SGHAT; CDR2 reads FQNNGV. The CDR3 nucleotides are TGTGCCAGCAGTATGAACACTGAAGCTTTCTTT. The encoded protein is CASSMNTEAFF. Based on the CDR3 plus reference TRBV11-2 and TRBJ1-1, the full variable domain is EAGVAQSPRYKIIEKRQSVAFWCNPISGHATLYWYQQILGQGPKLLIQFQNNGVVDDSQLPKDRFSAERLKGVDSTLKIQPAKLEDSAVYLCASSMNTEAFFGQGTRLTVV.

The chain is built from TRBV3-1 and TRBJ2-7; possibly TRBD1 or TRBD2 for D (5 bases each). The CDR3 sequence is 16 residues long. Per the germline V gene, CDR1 is LGHDT and CDR2 is YNNKEL (reference sequence). V dropped 0 bases and J dropped 0 bases, with 12 bases sitting between them. The CDR3 nucleotides are TGTGCCAGCAGCCAAGATGAAGGGACCAGCTCCTACGAGCAGTACTTC. Translation: CASSQDEGTSSYEQYF.

CDR3 sequence: CASSSTGRYLYGYTF. As DNA, the CDR3 is TGTGCCAGCAGTTCAACGGGACGGTACCTATATGGCTACACCTTC. This chain joins TRBV12-3 or TRBV12-4 and TRBJ1-2; possibly TRBD1 for D (5 bases). Trimming shortened V by 4 bases and J by 5 bases, and 17 bases separated the two germline ends. This CDR3 has 15 residues.